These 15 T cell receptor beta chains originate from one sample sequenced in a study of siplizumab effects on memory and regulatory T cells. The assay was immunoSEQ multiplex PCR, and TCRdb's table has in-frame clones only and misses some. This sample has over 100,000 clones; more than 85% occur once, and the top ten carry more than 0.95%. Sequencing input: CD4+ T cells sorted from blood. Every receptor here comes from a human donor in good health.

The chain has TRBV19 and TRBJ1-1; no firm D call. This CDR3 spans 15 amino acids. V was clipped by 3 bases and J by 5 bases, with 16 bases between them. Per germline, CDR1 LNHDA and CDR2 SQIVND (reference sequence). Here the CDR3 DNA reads TGTGCCAGTAGTATCCGGGTCCTGGGTGATACTGAAGCTTTCTTT. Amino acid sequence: CASSIRVLGDTEAFF.

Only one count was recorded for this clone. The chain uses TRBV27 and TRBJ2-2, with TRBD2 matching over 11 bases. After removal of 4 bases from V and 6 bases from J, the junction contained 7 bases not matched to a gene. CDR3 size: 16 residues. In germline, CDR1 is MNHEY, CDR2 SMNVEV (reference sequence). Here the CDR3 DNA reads TGTGCCAGCAGTTGGTTACTAGCGGGAGTCCCCGGGGAGCTGTTTTTT. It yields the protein CASSWLLAGVPGELFF.

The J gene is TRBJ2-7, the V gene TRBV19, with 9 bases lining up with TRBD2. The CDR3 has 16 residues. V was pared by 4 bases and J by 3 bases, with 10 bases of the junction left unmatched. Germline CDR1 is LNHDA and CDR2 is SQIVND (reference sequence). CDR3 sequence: CASSKLISGSFYEQYF. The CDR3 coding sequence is TGTGCCAGTAGTAAACTAATTAGCGGGAGTTTCTACGAGCAGTACTTC.

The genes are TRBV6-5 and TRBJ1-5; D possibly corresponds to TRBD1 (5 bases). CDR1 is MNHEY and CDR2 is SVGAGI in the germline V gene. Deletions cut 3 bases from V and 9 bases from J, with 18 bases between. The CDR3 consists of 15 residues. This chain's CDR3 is CASSYGRRGDWPQHF. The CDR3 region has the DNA TGTGCCAGCAGTTATGGACGGCGAGGGGATTGGCCCCAGCATTTT.

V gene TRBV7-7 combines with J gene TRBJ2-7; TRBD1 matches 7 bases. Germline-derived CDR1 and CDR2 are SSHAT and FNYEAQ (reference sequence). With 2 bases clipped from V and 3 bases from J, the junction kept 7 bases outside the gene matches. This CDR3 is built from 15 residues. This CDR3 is CASSLTGTDIYEQYF. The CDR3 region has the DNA TGTGCCAGCAGCTTAACCGGGACAGACATCTACGAGCAGTACTTC.

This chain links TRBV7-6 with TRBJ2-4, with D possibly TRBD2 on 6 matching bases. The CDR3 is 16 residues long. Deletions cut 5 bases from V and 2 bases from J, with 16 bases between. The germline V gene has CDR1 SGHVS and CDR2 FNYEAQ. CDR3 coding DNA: TGTGCCAGCAGCCCTGCCCCCCTAGCGACCAAAAACATTCAGTACTTC. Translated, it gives CASSPAPLATKNIQYF. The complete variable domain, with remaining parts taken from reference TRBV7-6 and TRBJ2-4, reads GAGVSQSPRYKVTKRGQDVALRCDPISGHVSLYWYRQALGQGPEFLTYFNYEAQQDKSGLPNDRFSAERPEGSISTLTIQRTEQRDSAMYRCASSPAPLATKNIQYFGAGTRLSVL.

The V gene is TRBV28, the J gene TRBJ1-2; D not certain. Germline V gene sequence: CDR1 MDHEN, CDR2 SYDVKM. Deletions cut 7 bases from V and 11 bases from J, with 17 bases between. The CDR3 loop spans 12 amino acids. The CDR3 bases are TGTGCCAGCACCCGAAAACCAAAGGAGTACACCTTC. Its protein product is CASTRKPKEYTF.

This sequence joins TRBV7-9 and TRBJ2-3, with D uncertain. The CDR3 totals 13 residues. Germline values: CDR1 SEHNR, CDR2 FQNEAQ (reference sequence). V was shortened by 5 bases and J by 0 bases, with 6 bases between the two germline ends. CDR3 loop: CASSPLSTDTQYF. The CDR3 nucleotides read TGTGCCAGCAGCCCCCTTAGCACAGATACGCAGTATTTT.

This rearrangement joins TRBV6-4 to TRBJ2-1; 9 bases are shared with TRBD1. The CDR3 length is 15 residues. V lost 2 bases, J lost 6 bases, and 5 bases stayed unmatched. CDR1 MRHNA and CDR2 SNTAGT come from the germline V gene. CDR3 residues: CASSDTGTGLNEQFF. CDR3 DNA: TGTGCCAGCAGTGACACCGGGACAGGGCTCAATGAGCAGTTCTTC.

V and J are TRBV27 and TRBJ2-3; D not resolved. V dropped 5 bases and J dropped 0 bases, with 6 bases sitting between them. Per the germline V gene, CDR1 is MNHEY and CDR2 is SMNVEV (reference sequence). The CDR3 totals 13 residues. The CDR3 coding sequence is TGTGCCAGCAGTCTCCAAAGCACAGATACGCAGTATTTT. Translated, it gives CASSLQSTDTQYF.

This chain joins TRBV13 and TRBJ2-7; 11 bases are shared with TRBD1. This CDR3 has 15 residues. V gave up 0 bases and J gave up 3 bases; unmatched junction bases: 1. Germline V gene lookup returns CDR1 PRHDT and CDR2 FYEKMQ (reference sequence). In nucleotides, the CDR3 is TGTGCCAGCAGCTTAGGGGGGACAGGGGGCTACGAGCAGTACTTC. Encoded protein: CASSLGGTGGYEQYF.

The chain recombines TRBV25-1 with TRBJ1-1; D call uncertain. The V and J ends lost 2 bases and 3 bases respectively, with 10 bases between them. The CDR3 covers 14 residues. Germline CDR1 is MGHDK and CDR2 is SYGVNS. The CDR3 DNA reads TGTGCCAGCAGTGAAGGTGAGGTGCACACTGAAGCTTTCTTT. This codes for CASSEGEVHTEAFF. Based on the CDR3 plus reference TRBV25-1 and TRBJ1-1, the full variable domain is EADIYQTPRYLVIGTGKKITLECSQTMGHDKMYWYQQDPGMELHLIHYSYGVNSTEKGDLSSESTVSRIRTEHFPLTLESARPSHTSQYLCASSEGEVHTEAFFGQGTRLTVV.

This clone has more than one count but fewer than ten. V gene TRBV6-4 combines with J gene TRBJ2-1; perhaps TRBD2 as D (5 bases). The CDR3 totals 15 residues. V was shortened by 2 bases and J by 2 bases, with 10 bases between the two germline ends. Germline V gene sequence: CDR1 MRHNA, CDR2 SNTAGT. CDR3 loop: CASSDEEGTYNEQFF. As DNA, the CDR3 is TGTGCCAGCAGTGACGAAGAGGGAACCTACAATGAGCAGTTCTTC.

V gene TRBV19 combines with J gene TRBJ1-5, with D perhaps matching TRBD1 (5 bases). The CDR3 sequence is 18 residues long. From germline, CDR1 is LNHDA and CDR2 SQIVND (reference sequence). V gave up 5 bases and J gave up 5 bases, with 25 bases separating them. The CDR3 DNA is TGTGCCAGTAGTCCGAGGCCATCCGGGACCAACGTGGATCAGCCCCAGCATTTT. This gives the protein CASSPRPSGTNVDQPQHF.

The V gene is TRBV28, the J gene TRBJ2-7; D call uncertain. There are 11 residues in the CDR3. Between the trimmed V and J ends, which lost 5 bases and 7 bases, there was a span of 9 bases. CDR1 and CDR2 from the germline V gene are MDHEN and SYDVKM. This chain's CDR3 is CASSGMGEQYF. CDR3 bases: TGTGCCAGCAGTGGAATGGGGGAGCAGTACTTC.